Listed below are T cell receptor beta chains from one sample, sequenced in a study of T cells in Graves' hyperthyroidism and ophthalmopathy. TCRdb ran MiXCR on the multiplex PCR reads and lists one entry per CDR3 protein. Among a few hundred thousand distinct CDR3 sequences listed, over 20% were seen once. The specimen was blood. The receptors come from a woman aged 45 to 65 with Graves' hyperthyroidism. Each CDR3 is given with its conserved first and last residue. The D gene is left open where the match is weak. Not all rows give a size; the values are once, few, many and, for expanded clones, a class.

D | J | size | V | CDR3 | DNA
TRBD1 | TRBJ2-7 | . | TRBV20-1 | CSATLGQPYEQYF | TGCAGTGCTACGTTGGGACAGCCCTACGAGCAGTACTTC
. | TRBJ1-1 | many | TRBV5-6 | CASSPRPGAEAFF | TGTGCCAGCAGCCCACGGCCCGGGGCGGAAGCTTTCTTT
. | TRBJ2-7 | many | TRBV2 | CASRPRLGGEQYF | TGTGCCAGCAGACCCCGGCTGGGGGGCGAGCAGTACTTC
TRBD2 | TRBJ2-5 | few | TRBV11-2 | CASSSSGGARETQYF | TGTGCCAGCAGCTCTAGCGGGGGGGCGAGAGAGACCCAGTACTTC
. | TRBJ1-1 | . | TRBV11-2 | CASRPGYTNTEAFF | TGTGCCAGCAGACCAGGGTACACGAACACTGAAGCTTTCTTT
. | TRBJ1-4 | many | TRBV11-2 | CASSLVGSNEKLFF | TGTGCCAGCAGCTTAGTTGGATCGAATGAAAAACTGTTTTTT
. | TRBJ2-2 | few | TRBV2 | CASSALFQNTGELFF | TGTGCCAGCAGCGCCCTTTTTCAGAACACCGGGGAGCTGTTTTTT
. | TRBJ1-2 | few | TRBV5-8 | CASSPTFGSLANYGYTF | TGTGCCAGCAGCCCAACCTTCGGGTCCTTAGCTAACTATGGCTACACCTTC
. | TRBJ2-1 | many | TRBV2 | CASDKDKTNEQFF | TGTGCCAGCGACAAGGATAAAACCAATGAGCAGTTCTTC
TRBD2 | TRBJ2-3 | few | TRBV19 | CASSSSGMLPDTQYF | TGTGCCAGTAGTAGCAGCGGGATGCTCCCAGATACGCAGTATTTT
. | TRBJ1-2 | many | TRBV30 | CAWKFPGAWDGYTF | TGTGCCTGGAAATTTCCAGGGGCATGGGATGGCTACACCTTC
. | TRBJ2-5 | many | TRBV28 | CASIYHGGKETQYF | TGTGCCAGTATTTATCACGGGGGAAAAGAGACCCAGTACTTC
TRBD1 | TRBJ1-4 | few | TRBV5-1 | CASRPGGREKLFF | TGCGCCAGCAGGCCAGGGGGTCGGGAAAAACTGTTTTTT
. | TRBJ2-2 | few | TRBV30 | CAWSVLTGNTGELFF | TGTGCCTGGAGTGTACTGACAGGGAACACCGGGGAGCTGTTTTTT
. | TRBJ2-3 | many | TRBV5-5 | CASSSAPTDTQYF | TGTGCCAGCAGCTCAGCTCCCACAGATACGCAGTATTTT
. | TRBJ2-5 | many | TRBV3-1 | CASSQVLRETQYF | TGTGCCAGCAGCCAAGTTCTGAGAGAGACCCAGTACTTC
TRBD2 | TRBJ2-3 | many | TRBV6-5 | CASSYSSLAGVPDTQYF | TGTGCCAGCAGTTACTCGAGTTTAGCGGGGGTACCAGATACGCAGTATTTT
. | TRBJ1-4 | few | TRBV5-1 | CASSPFAGASTNEKLFF | TGCGCCAGCAGCCCATTCGCCGGGGCATCAACTAATGAAAAACTGTTTTTT
. | TRBJ1-2 | many | TRBV27 | CASSFGGRSNYGYTF | TGTGCCAGCAGTTTTGGGGGGAGGAGTAACTATGGCTACACCTTC
. | TRBJ2-2 | . | TRBV28 | CASSLFGGGGELFF | TGTGCCAGCAGTTTATTCGGGGGCGGCGGGGAGCTGTTTTTT
. | TRBJ1-2 | . | TRBV10-3 | CAISDTTGSSYGYTF | TGTGCCATCAGTGACACCACTGGGAGCTCCTATGGCTACACCTTC
. | TRBJ1-6 | few | TRBV20-1 | CSARGTFTSSYNSPLHF | TGCAGTGCTAGGGGGACGTTCACGAGCTCCTATAATTCACCCCTCCACTTT
. | TRBJ1-1 | many | TRBV7-9 | CASSQGDIGAFF | TGTGCCAGCAGCCAGGGAGACATCGGAGCTTTCTTT
. | TRBJ1-3 | many | TRBV11-3 | CASSLAAWETIYF | TGTGCCAGCAGCTTAGCGGCTTGGGAGACCATATATTTT
TRBD1 | TRBJ2-2 | many | TRBV30 | CAWCDRGTGELFF | TGTGCCTGGTGTGACAGGGGAACCGGGGAGCTGTTTTTT
TRBD1 | TRBJ2-1 | . | TRBV9 | CASSPRTGGHSYNEQFF | TGTGCCAGCAGCCCGCGGACAGGGGGCCACTCCTACAATGAGCAGTTCTTC
. | TRBJ2-3 | . | TRBV6-2/TRBV6-3 | CASRLLGGSTDTQYF | TGTGCCAGCAGACTGTTGGGGGGTAGCACAGATACGCAGTATTTT
TRBD2 | TRBJ2-1 | many | TRBV5-1 | CASSPRLAGGYNEQFF | TGTGCCAGCAGTCCCAGACTAGCGGGGGGCTACAATGAGCAGTTCTTC
TRBD1 | TRBJ2-5 | many | TRBV29-1 | CSVEGQGQETQYF | TGCAGCGTTGAGGGACAGGGTCAAGAGACCCAGTACTTC
TRBD2 | TRBJ2-3 | few | TRBV7-9 | CASSLVLAGVRENTQYF | TGTGCCAGCAGCTTAGTACTAGCGGGGGTAAGAGAGAATACGCAGTATTTT
. | TRBJ1-5 | . | TRBV19 | CASSIMGGSGNQPQHF | TGTGCCAGTAGTATAATGGGCGGTTCGGGTAACCAGCCCCAGCATTTT
. | TRBJ1-5 | few | TRBV7-8 | CASSPKAMDRRNQPQHF | TGTGCCAGCAGCCCAAAGGCAATGGACAGACGCAATCAGCCCCAGCATTTT
TRBD2 | TRBJ2-2 | . | TRBV2 | CASSPGTSGAWGELFF | TGTGCCAGCAGTCCCGGGACTAGCGGAGCCTGGGGGGAGCTGTTTTTT
TRBD1 | TRBJ2-5 | . | TRBV9 | CASSDPGQIQETQYF | TGTGCCAGCAGTGATCCGGGACAGATACAAGAGACCCAGTACTTC
TRBD2 | TRBJ2-3 | . | TRBV9 | CASSVAPGGPSDTQYF | TGTGCCAGCAGCGTAGCTCCGGGGGGGCCTTCAGATACGCAGTATTTT
. | TRBJ1-2 | . | TRBV3-1 | CASSQTRRGGYTF | TGTGCCAGCAGCCAAACCCGGAGGGGTGGCTACACCTTC
TRBD2 | TRBJ2-1 | . | TRBV5-1 | CASSLPAAGGQGNEQFF | TGCGCCAGCAGCTTGCCGGCGGCGGGGGGGCAAGGCAATGAGCAGTTCTTC
TRBD1 | TRBJ1-2 | many | TRBV10-2 | CASRPGQAYGYTF | TGCGCCAGCAGACCCGGACAGGCGTATGGCTACACCTTC
. | TRBJ1-1 | many | TRBV11-3 | CASSPPGTGGTEAFF | TGTGCCAGCAGCCCCCCCGGGACCGGGGGTACTGAAGCTTTCTTT
TRBD2 | TRBJ2-7 | . | TRBV18 | CASSPPGLVNYEQYF | TGTGCCAGCTCACCACCGGGACTAGTAAACTACGAGCAGTACTTC
. | TRBJ2-7 | many | TRBV28 | CASSYGHYEQYF | TGTGCCAGCAGTTACGGACACTACGAGCAGTACTTC
TRBD1 | TRBJ1-1 | . | TRBV3-1 | CASSQRDRLTEAFF | TGTGCCAGCAGCCAACGGGACAGGTTAACTGAAGCTTTCTTT
. | TRBJ2-5 | few | TRBV19 | CASSIPIFGGEETQYF | TGTGCCAGTAGTATCCCAATATTCGGGGGCGAAGAGACCCAGTACTTC
TRBD1 | TRBJ2-7 | . | TRBV11-2 | CASSLGLRDRGPNEQYF | TGTGCCAGCAGCTTAGGACTCCGGGACAGGGGGCCTAACGAGCAGTACTTC
TRBD2 | TRBJ2-3 | . | TRBV7-2 | CASSFRGREELSTDTQYF | TGTGCCAGCAGCTTCCGGGGGCGGGAGGAGTTGAGCACAGATACGCAGTATTTT
TRBD1 | TRBJ2-7 | . | TRBV6-2/TRBV6-3 | CASSRYRQGASYEQYF | TGTGCCAGCAGTCGATACAGACAGGGGGCTTCCTACGAGCAGTACTTC
. | TRBJ2-3 | many | TRBV5-1 | CASDLGGSGADTQYF | TGCGCCAGTGACCTCGGAGGATCCGGGGCGGATACGCAGTATTTT